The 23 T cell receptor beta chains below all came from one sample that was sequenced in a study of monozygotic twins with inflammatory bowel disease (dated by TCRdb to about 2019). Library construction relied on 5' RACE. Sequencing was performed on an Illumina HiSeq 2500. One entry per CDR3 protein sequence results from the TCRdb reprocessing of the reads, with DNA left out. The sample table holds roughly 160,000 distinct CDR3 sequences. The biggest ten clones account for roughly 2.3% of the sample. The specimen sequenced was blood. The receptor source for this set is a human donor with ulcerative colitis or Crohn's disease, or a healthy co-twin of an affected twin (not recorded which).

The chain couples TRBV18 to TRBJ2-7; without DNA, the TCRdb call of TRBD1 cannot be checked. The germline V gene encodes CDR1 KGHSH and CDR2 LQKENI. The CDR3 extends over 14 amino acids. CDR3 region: CASSPGQGVYEQYF.

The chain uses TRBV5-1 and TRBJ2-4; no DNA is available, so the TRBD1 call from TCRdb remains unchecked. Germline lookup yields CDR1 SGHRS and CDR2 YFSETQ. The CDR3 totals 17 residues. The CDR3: CASSLEEGGRAKNIQYF.

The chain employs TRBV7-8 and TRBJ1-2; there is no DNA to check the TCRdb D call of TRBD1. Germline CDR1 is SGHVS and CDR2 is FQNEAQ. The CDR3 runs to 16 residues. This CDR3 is CASSLTPGSRDYGYTF.

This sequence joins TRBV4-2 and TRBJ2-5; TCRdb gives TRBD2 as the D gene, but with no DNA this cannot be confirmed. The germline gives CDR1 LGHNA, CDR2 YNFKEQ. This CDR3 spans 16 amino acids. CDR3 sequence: CASSQGSAGDLAAQYF.

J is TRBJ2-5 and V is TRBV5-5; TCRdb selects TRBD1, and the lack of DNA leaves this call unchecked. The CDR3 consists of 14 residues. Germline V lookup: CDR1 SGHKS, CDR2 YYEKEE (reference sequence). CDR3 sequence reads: CASSPRTQRETQYF.

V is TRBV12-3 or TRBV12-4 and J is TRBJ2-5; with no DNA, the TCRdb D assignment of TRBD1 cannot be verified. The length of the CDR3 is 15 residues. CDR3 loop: CASSSTRGTGETQYF.

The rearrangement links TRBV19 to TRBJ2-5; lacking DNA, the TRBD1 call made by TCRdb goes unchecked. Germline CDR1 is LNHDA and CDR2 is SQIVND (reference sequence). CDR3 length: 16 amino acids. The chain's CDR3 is CASRGYGQGSGETQYF. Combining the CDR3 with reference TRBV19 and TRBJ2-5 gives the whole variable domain DGGITQSPKYLFRKEGQNVTLSCEQNLNHDAMYWYRQDPGQGLRLIYYSQIVNDFQKGDIAEGYSVSREKKESFPLTVTSAQKNPTAFYLCASRGYGQGSGETQYFGPGTRLLVL.

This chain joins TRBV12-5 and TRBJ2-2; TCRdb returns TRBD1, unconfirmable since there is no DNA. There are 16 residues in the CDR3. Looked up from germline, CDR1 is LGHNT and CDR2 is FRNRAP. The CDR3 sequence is CASGSTRGMNTGELFF.

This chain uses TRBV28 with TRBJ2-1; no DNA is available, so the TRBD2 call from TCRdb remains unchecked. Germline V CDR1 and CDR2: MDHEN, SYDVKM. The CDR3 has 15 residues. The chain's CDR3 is CASSFELAGSDEQFF.

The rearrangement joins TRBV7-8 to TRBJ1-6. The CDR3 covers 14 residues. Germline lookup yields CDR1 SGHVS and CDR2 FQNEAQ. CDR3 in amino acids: CASRRSSYNSPLHF.

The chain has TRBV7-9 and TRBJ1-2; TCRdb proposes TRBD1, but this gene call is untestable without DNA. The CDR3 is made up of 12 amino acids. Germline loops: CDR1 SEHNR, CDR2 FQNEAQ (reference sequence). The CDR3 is CASSPDRGGYTF.

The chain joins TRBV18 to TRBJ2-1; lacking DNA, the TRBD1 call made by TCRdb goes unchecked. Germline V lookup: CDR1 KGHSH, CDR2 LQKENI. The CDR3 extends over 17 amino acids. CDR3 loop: CASSPLMRARGYNEQFF.

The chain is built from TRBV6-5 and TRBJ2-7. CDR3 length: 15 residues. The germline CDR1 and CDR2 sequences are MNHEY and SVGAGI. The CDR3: CASSYSGNGGYEQYF.

CDR3 protein: CASRPSGRTDTQYF. V is TRBV6-2 or TRBV6-3 and J is TRBJ2-3; the TRBD2 assignment by TCRdb is unverifiable without DNA. The length of the CDR3 is 14 residues. Germline values: CDR1 MNHEY, CDR2 SVGEGT.

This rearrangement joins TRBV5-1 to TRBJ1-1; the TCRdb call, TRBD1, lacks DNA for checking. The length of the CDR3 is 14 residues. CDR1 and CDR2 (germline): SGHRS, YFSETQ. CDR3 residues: CASSLDEGRTEAFF.

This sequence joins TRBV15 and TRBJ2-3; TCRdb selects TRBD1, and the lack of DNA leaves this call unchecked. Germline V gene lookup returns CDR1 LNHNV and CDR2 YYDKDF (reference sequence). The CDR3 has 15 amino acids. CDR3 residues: CATSRDFTQGDTQYF.

CDR3 amino acids: CASSWTGTIRGEQYF. The chain recombines TRBV5-4 with TRBJ2-7; TCRdb calls TRBD2, which cannot be checked without DNA. The CDR3 spans 15 residues. CDR1 SGHNT and CDR2 YYREEE come from the germline V gene (reference sequence).

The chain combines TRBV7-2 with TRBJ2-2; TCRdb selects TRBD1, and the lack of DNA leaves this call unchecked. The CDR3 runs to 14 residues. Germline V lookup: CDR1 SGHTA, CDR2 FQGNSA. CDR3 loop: CASSPGPYTGELFF.

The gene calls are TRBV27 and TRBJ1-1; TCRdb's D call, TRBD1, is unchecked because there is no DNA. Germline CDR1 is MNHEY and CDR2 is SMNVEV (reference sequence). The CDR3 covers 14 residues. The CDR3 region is CASRYRGLNTEAFF.

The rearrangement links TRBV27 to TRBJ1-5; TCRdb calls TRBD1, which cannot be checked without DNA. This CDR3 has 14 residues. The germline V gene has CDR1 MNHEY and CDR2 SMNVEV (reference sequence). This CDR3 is CATWDRNSNQPQHF.

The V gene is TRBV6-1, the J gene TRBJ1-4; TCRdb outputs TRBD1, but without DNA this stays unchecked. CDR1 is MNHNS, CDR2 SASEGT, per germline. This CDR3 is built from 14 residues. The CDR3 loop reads CASHLSRVAEKLFF.

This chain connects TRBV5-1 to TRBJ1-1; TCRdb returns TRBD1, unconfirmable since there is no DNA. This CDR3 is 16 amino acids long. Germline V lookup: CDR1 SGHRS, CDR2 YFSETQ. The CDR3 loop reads CASSLGGTGLNTEAFF.

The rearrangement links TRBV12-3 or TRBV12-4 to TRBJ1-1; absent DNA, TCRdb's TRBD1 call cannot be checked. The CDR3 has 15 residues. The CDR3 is CASSSPLGGANEAFF.